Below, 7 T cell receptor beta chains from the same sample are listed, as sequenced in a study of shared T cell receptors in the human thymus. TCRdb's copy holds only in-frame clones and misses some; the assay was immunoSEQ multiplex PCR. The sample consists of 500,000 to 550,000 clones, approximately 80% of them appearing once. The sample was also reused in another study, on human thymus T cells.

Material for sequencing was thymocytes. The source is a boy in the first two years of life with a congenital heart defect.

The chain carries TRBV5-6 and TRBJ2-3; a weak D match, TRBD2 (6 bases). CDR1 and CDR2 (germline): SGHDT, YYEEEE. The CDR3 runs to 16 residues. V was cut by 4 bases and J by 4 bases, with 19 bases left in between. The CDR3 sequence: CASSAEPTRRADTQYF. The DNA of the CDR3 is TGTGCCAGCAGCGCTGAACCGACTAGGCGGGCAGATACGCAGTATTTT.

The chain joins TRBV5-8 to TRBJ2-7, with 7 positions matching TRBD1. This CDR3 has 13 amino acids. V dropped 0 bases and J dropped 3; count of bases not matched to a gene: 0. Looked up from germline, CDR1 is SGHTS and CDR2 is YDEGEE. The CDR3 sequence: CASSLGTGYEQYF. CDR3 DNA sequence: TGTGCCAGCAGCTTGGGGACAGGCTACGAGCAGTACTTC.

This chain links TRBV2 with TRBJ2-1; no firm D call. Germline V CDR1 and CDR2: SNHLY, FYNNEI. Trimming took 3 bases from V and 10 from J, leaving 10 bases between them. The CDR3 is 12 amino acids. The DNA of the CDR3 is TGTGCCAGCAGTGATGCATCGGAGGAGCAGTTCTTC. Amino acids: CASSDASEEQFF.

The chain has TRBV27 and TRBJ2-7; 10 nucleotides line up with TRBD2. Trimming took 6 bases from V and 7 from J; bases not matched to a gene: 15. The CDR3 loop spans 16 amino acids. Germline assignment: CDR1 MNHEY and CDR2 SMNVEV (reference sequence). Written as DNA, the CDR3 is TGTGCCAGCAGCTCCTCGATAGCGGGAGGTAGAGGGGAGCAGTACTTC. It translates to CASSSSIAGGRGEQYF.

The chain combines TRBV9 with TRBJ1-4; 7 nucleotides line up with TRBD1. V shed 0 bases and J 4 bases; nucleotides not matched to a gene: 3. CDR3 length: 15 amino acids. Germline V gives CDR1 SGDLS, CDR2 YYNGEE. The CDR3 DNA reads TGTGCCAGCAGCGTAGGGCAGGGGGATAATGAAAAACTGTTTTTT. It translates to CASSVGQGDNEKLFF.

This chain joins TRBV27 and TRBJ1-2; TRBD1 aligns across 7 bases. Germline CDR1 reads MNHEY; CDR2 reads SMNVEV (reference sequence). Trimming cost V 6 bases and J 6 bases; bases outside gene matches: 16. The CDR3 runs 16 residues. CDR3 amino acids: CASRPRGQVPIHGYTF. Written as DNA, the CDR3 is TGTGCCAGCAGGCCCAGAGGACAGGTTCCAATTCATGGCTACACCTTC.

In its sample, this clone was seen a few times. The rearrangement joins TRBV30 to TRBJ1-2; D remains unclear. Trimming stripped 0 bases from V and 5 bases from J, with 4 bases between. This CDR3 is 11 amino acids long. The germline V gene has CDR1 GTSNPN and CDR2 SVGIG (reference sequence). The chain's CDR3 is CAWSVLYGYTF. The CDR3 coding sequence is TGTGCCTGGAGTGTACTGTATGGCTACACCTTC. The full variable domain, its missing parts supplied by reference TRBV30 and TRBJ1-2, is SQTIHQWPATLVQPVGSPLSLECTVEGTSNPNLYWYRQAAGRGLQLLFYSVGIGQISSEVPQNLSASRPQDRQFILSSKKLLLSDSGFYLCAWSVLYGYTFGSGTRLTVV.